A single sample is the source of the 24 T cell receptor beta chains below, sequenced in a study of post-analysis software for immune sequencing data. Study-wide results and caveats: Five or six TRBV segments, TRBV5-6, TRBV5-1 and TRBV20-1 among them, were found more frequent in patients than controls.

The authors incorporated unique molecular identifiers into the TCR beta cDNA libraries. TCRdb reprocessed the PCR reads with MiXCR, giving one entry per CDR3 protein. Among 170,000 or so distinct CDR3 sequences listed, 25% to 35% were seen once. No cognate antigen is known for these TCRs. Sequenced sample: blood. These TCRs come from a girl between 10 and 17 years old with multiple sclerosis.

This clonotype came up a few times. As DNA, the CDR3 is TGTGCCAGCCACCCTCCTCAGAAGAACACTGAAGCTTTCTTT. Protein: CASHPPQKNTEAFF. This chain links TRBV6-5 with TRBJ1-1; D is undetermined. The V and J ends lost 8 bases and 1 base respectively, with 14 bases between them. This CDR3 spans 14 amino acids. Germline V gene sequence: CDR1 MNHEY, CDR2 SVGAGI.

The chain joins TRBV5-5 to TRBJ1-2, with D maybe TRBD1 (6 bases). The germline V gene has CDR1 SGHKS and CDR2 YYEKEE (reference sequence). The CDR3 has 16 amino acids. The V end was cut by 2 bases, the J end by 1 base, with 15 bases between. The CDR3: CASSFEGGARNYGYTF. As DNA, the CDR3 is TGTGCCAGCAGCTTTGAGGGGGGGGCGCGTAACTATGGCTACACCTTC.

Note on this clonotype: One end of the junction varies from germline; a read error may be responsible. The chain uses TRBV6-2 or TRBV6-3 and TRBJ2-3; D possibly uses TRBD1 or TRBD2 (5 bases each). Germline V gene data show CDR1 as MNHEY and CDR2 as SVGEGT. The CDR3 loop spans 15 amino acids. CDR3 in amino acids: CVSSYVGALTDTQYF. CDR3 DNA sequence: TGTGTCAGCAGTTACGTCGGGGCTCTCACAGATACGCAGTATTTT.

This clonotype was detected many times. J is TRBJ1-2 and V is TRBV9; the D is unclear. The CDR3 runs to 14 residues. The V gene's germline CDR1 is SGDLS and CDR2 YYNGEE. V was cut by 6 bases and J by 8 bases, with 20 bases left in between. This CDR3 is CASTGPSGSVGYTF. CDR3 bases: TGTGCCAGCACAGGCCCGTCGGGAAGCGTGGGCTACACCTTC.

This clonotype was seen a handful of times. The CDR3 DNA reads as TGCGCCAGCAGCGAACTCGGCGGGCTGAACACTGAAGCTTTCTTT. This codes for CASSELGGLNTEAFF. The chain has TRBV5-1 and TRBJ1-1; D is undetermined. The germline gives CDR1 SGHRS, CDR2 YFSETQ. The CDR3 runs to 15 residues. Trimming took 4 bases from V and 0 from J, leaving 13 bases between them. The variable domain in full, with the rest retrieved from reference TRBV5-1 and TRBJ1-1, is KAGVTQTPRYLIKTRGQQVTLSCSPISGHRSVSWYQQTPGQGLQFLFEYFSETQRNKGNFPGRFSGRQFSNSRSEMNVSTLELGDSALYLCASSELGGLNTEAFFGQGTRLTVV.

Note on this clonotype: The junction does not match germline at one end; this may be a read error. The rearrangement uses TRBV4-1 and TRBJ1-4; no clear D gene. CDR1 MGHRA and CDR2 YSYEKL come from the germline V gene. CDR3 length: 16 amino acids. The CDR3 DNA follows: TGCGCCAGCAGCCAAGATGCGGGAGCAACTAATGAAGAACTGTTTTTT. Protein sequence: CASSQDAGATNEELFF.

In nucleotides, the CDR3 is TGTGCCAGCAGCGCGGACAGACCCTACGAGCAGTACTTC. This codes for CASSADRPYEQYF. The rearrangement links TRBV7-2 to TRBJ2-7; a weak D match, TRBD1 (6 bases). In germline, CDR1 is SGHTA, CDR2 FQGNSA. V lost 5 bases and J lost 2, with 10 bases in between. The CDR3 covers 13 residues.

Comments on this clonotype: A read error may explain this, as a much larger clone is one base away. V is TRBV28 and J is TRBJ2-1; TRBD2 aligns across 9 bases. CDR1 and CDR2 from the germline V gene are MDHEN and SYDVKM. The CDR3 covers 16 residues. CDR3 region: CASSSLAGAPYNEQFF. For the CDR3, the DNA is TGTGCCAGCAGTTCATTAGCGGGAGCGCCCTACAATGAACAGTTCTTC.

The rearrangement uses TRBV5-1 and TRBJ2-2; D is ambiguous. Germline V gene lookup returns CDR1 SGHRS and CDR2 YFSETQ. The CDR3 runs to 16 residues. Trimming removed 4 bases at V and 5 bases at J, with 18 bases between. CDR3 amino acids: CASSPHSTQATGELFF. The CDR3 DNA sequence: TGCGCCAGCAGCCCCCACTCTACACAAGCTACCGGGGAGCTGTTTTTT.

The CDR3 protein is CASSKPGLAGRGGGTDTQYF. The CDR3, as DNA: TGTGCCAGCAGTAAGCCCGGACTAGCGGGGAGGGGAGGCGGCACAGATACGCAGTATTTT. This sequence joins TRBV25-1 and TRBJ2-3, with 12 nucleotides matching TRBD2. Unmatched junction bases numbered 16, after V lost 5 bases and J lost 1 base. The CDR3 totals 20 residues. Germline CDR1 reads MGHDK; CDR2 reads SYGVNS.

The chain carries TRBV7-2 and TRBJ1-2; no reliable D call. The V gene lost 5 bases and the J gene lost 1 base, with 11 bases spanning the gap. CDR3 length: 14 amino acids. Germline loops: CDR1 SGHTA, CDR2 FQGNSA. Here the CDR3 reads CASSPRRLNYGYTF. The CDR3 coding sequence is TGTGCCAGCAGCCCCCGTAGACTTAACTATGGCTACACCTTC.

Note on this clonotype: This may be a read error, as it is one base from a much larger clone. The chain is built from TRBV15 and TRBJ2-4; 7 bases align to TRBD1. Looked up from germline, CDR1 is LNHNV and CDR2 is YYDKDF (reference sequence). The V and J ends lost 8 bases and 7 bases, in that order; junction bases with no gene match: 11. The CDR3 has 14 residues. Here the CDR3 DNA reads TGTGCCACCGGGTGGGACAGACACCTTAACATTCAGTACTTC. As protein: CATGWDRHLNIQYF.

This clonotype was seen many times. The rearrangement links TRBV11-1 to TRBJ1-2; TRBD1 aligns across 7 bases. The V gene's germline CDR1 is SGHAT and CDR2 FQDESV (reference sequence). The V gene end was trimmed by 5 bases and the J gene end by 0 bases; junction bases not matched to a gene: 12. The length of the CDR3 is 17 residues. The CDR3 protein is CASSPTGYRGANYGYTF. The CDR3 nucleotides read TGTGCCAGCAGCCCCACGGGCTACAGGGGTGCTAACTATGGCTACACCTTC.

This clonotype was recorded a few times. The chain employs TRBV7-8 and TRBJ1-3; TRBD1 matches 7 bases. The CDR3 sequence is 16 residues long. The germline V gene encodes CDR1 SGHVS and CDR2 FQNEAQ. Germline trimming cut 1 base from V and 3 bases from J; bases unmatched to any gene: 6. CDR3 protein: CASSLELGQIGNTIYF. In DNA, the CDR3 is TGTGCCAGCAGCTTAGAATTGGGACAGATTGGAAACACCATATATTTT.

The rearrangement joins TRBV29-1 to TRBJ2-3, with 14 bases identical to TRBD2. The CDR3 is made up of 13 amino acids. V was clipped by 4 bases and J by 8 bases; unmatched bases: 2. The germline V gene has CDR1 SQVTM and CDR2 ANQGSEA. CDR3 residues: CSVGGTSGGTQYF. The CDR3 DNA reads TGCAGCGTTGGTGGGACTAGCGGGGGTACGCAGTATTTT.

V is TRBV11-1 and J is TRBJ2-1; D gene unclear. The germline V gene has CDR1 SGHAT and CDR2 FQDESV (reference sequence). The V end lost 5 bases, the J end lost 8 bases, and 10 bases lay between the germline ends. This CDR3 spans 12 amino acids. CDR3 sequence reads: CASSPSNYEQFF. The CDR3 coding sequence is TGTGCCAGCAGCCCCTCCAATTATGAGCAGTTCTTC.

This clonotype was counted only a few times. This chain uses TRBV6-5 with TRBJ1-6, with TRBD1 as a possible D gene (5 bases). V lost 6 bases and J 9 bases, leaving 12 bases between the germline ends. The germline CDR1 and CDR2 sequences are MNHEY and SVGAGI. The CDR3 has 13 residues. In DNA, the CDR3 is TGTGCCAGCAGCGGGGACCCTTTTTCACCCCTCCACTTT. Its translation is CASSGDPFSPLHF.

In its sample, this clonotype was seen many times. The chain couples TRBV10-3 to TRBJ1-2; 10 nucleotides align to TRBD1. Germline V CDR1 and CDR2: ENHRY, SYGVKD. The CDR3 runs to 12 residues. With 9 bases clipped from V and 6 bases from J, the junction kept 4 bases outside the gene matches. CDR3 residues: CAMKGQGDGYTF. The CDR3 DNA is TGTGCCATGAAAGGACAGGGGGATGGCTACACCTTC.

In its sample, this clonotype was seen many times. This chain connects TRBV29-1 to TRBJ2-7; possible D gene TRBD2, 5 bases. The CDR3 has 13 amino acids. Germline CDR1 reads SQVTM; CDR2 reads ANQGSEA. Trimming shortened V by 6 bases and J by 4 bases, and 16 bases separated the two germline ends. This CDR3 is CSVSGLRFYEQYF. CDR3 DNA sequence: TGCAGCGTGAGTGGACTGAGATTTTACGAGCAGTACTTC.

Ten or more counts support this clonotype. The V and J genes are TRBV5-6 and TRBJ1-2; D remains ambiguous. The V gene's germline CDR1 is SGHDT and CDR2 YYEEEE. CDR3 length equals 15 residues. Trimming cost V 2 bases and J 4 bases, with 15 bases left between them. The CDR3 region is CASSFGTFGAYGYTF. CDR3 coding DNA: TGTGCCAGCAGCTTCGGCACCTTCGGAGCCTATGGCTACACCTTC.

V gene TRBV5-4 combines with J gene TRBJ2-5; D is perhaps TRBD1 (6 bases). The CDR3 runs 14 residues. Between the trimmed V and J ends, which lost 5 bases and 4 bases, there was a span of 15 bases. Germline V gene sequence: CDR1 SGHNT, CDR2 YYREEE (reference sequence). The CDR3 DNA follows: TGTGCCAGCAGTCAGGGGACGGCCGGAGAGACCCAGTACTTC. Translating it yields CASSQGTAGETQYF.

The CDR3 DNA reads TGCAGTGCGTCGGGACAGGGGGACTACGAGCAGTACTTC. It translates to CSASGQGDYEQYF. This chain connects TRBV20-1 to TRBJ2-7; 11 positions match TRBD1. V shed 6 bases and J 3 bases; nucleotides not matched to a gene: 4. CDR1 is DFQATT and CDR2 is SNEGSKA in the germline V gene (reference sequence). The CDR3 has 13 residues.

This clonotype was observed many times. The rearrangement links TRBV5-1 to TRBJ2-5; a weak D match, TRBD1 (5 bases). V was cut by 8 bases and J by 5 bases, with 16 bases left in between. The CDR3 covers 13 residues. Germline CDR1 is SGHRS and CDR2 is YFSETQ. The CDR3 region is CASIDPPGETQYF. The DNA of the CDR3 is TGCGCCAGTATCGACCCCCCAGGGGAGACCCAGTACTTC.

This clonotype has at least ten counts. The chain couples TRBV4-1 to TRBJ2-7; TRBD2 matches at 7 bases. The V gene's germline CDR1 is MGHRA and CDR2 YSYEKL. The junction had 5 bases not matched to a gene; V was cut back by 7 bases and J by 2 bases. The CDR3 extends over 13 amino acids. The CDR3 here is CASKGGSTYEQYF. The CDR3 DNA sequence: TGCGCCAGCAAGGGCGGGAGCACCTACGAGCAGTACTTC.